The source of this TCR beta chain is a study of shared clonotypes between healthy human individuals. Generated by immunoSEQ multiplex PCR, the TCRdb table keeps only in-frame clones and is missing some. This table holds about 650,000 clones, around 95% found once. General study results and limits: In this cohort, only blood was sampled, and tissue repertoires likely differ.

This clone was detected only a few times. As yet, its antigen is unknown. V shed 8 bases and J shed 7 bases, with 11 bases lying between them. The CDR3 contains 11 residues. Germline V gene lookup returns CDR1 MNHEY and CDR2 SMNVEV (reference sequence). Naive CD8 cells lacked CD45RO, underwent positive selection for CCR7 and left out terminally differentiated effector memory CD45RA+ cells. None of the donors, who were healthy HIV-negative adults, had recently had acute infections or vaccinations. The sample comprised naive CD8+ T cells sorted from blood. The rearrangement links TRBV27 to TRBJ1-1; D remains ambiguous. This sequence originates from a woman aged 30 to 39 in good health. CDR3 protein: CASSYGGEAFF. The CDR3 DNA reads TGTGCCAGCTCCTACGGAGGTGAAGCTTTCTTT.